This entry lists 30 T cell receptor beta chains sequenced from one sample in a study of T cell responses to AZD1222 COVID-19 vaccine. Here immunoSEQ multiplex PCR was the method, and the copy in TCRdb shows in-frame clones only, minus some. The table shows 90,000 to 150,000 clones, with around nine tenths occurring only once. The material was peripheral blood, obtained on day 0 of AZD1222 vaccination. These receptors were taken from an adult in good health.

The V call is TRBV4-1, the J call TRBJ1-4; D is perhaps TRBD1 (5 bases). Germline-derived CDR1 and CDR2 are MGHRA and YSYEKL. The length of the CDR3 is 17 residues. V was shortened by 0 bases and J by 10 bases, with 21 bases between the two germline ends. The DNA for the CDR3 is TGCGCCAGCAGCCAAGATTTGAGTACAGGTGGCCTCGGAAAACTGTTTTTT. This translates into CASSQDLSTGGLGKLFF.

This clone was recorded only once. The chain couples TRBV11-2 to TRBJ1-6; D remains unclear. The CDR3 length is 14 residues. CDR1 and CDR2 (germline): SGHAT, FQNNGV. Deletions cut 2 bases from V and 10 bases from J, with 12 bases between. This CDR3 reads CASSLLFQQSPLHF. The CDR3 DNA sequence: TGTGCCAGCAGCTTACTGTTCCAGCAATCACCCCTCCACTTT.

This chain joins TRBV28 and TRBJ1-1; 7 bases are a match to TRBD1. The CDR3 has 15 residues. CDR1 and CDR2 (germline): MDHEN, SYDVKM. Losses at the gene ends were 5 bases for V and 0 bases for J; bases not matched to a gene: 6. In DNA, the CDR3 is TGTGCCAGCAGTCCTCGACAGGGAATGAACACTGAAGCTTTCTTT. Protein product: CASSPRQGMNTEAFF.

The chain is built from TRBV5-1 and TRBJ2-7, with D unclear. Trimming took 1 base from V and 2 from J, leaving 22 bases between them. This CDR3 contains 18 residues. CDR1 is SGHRS, CDR2 YFSETQ, per germline. DNA of the CDR3: TGCGCCAGCAGCTTGTTTTTTAGCAGCAGTACCCAGACCTACGAGCAGTACTTC. This codes for CASSLFFSSSTQTYEQYF.

The table lists this clone with a few counts. Other nucleotide sequences in the sample specify the same CDR3. The chain employs TRBV6-5 and TRBJ1-5; unclear D gene. The CDR3 has 14 amino acids. Germline V gene sequence: CDR1 MNHEY, CDR2 SVGAGI. V dropped 2 bases and J dropped 2 bases, with 7 bases sitting between them. The CDR3 here is CASSYRAGNQPQHF. DNA for the CDR3: TGTGCCAGCAGTTACAGGGCCGGCAATCAGCCCCAGCATTTT.

The chain uses TRBV6-2 or TRBV6-3 and TRBJ1-5; D uncertain. Per germline, CDR1 MNHEY and CDR2 SVGEGT. The CDR3 runs 15 residues. With 2 bases removed from V and 0 bases from J, the gap between germline ends came to 8 bases. The CDR3 DNA is TGTGCCAGCAGTTACGTGGGTAGTAGCAATCAGCCCCAGCATTTT. Its translation: CASSYVGSSNQPQHF.

This chain uses TRBV5-5 with TRBJ1-2, with TRBD1 matching 7 bases. The CDR3 has 11 amino acids. The germline V gene encodes CDR1 SGHKS and CDR2 YYEKEE (reference sequence). CDR3 bases: TGTGCTAATACAGGGGACTATGGCTACACCTTC. Amino acids: CANTGDYGYTF.

V usage is TRBV10-1 and J usage is TRBJ2-3; 15 bases agree with TRBD2. CDR3 size: 18 residues. The V segment lost 8 bases and the J segment 1 base; nucleotides outside the gene matches: 10. Germline loops: CDR1 WNHNN, CDR2 SYGVQD (reference sequence). The CDR3 DNA reads TGCGCCAGCCCCAGGACTAGCGGGAGGGCCGGGGGCACAGATACGCAGTATTTT. Translated, it gives CASPRTSGRAGGTDTQYF.

The gene calls are TRBV3-1 (or the pseudogene TRBV3-2) and TRBJ2-7; 14 nucleotides match TRBD2. The V gene's germline CDR1 is LGHDT and CDR2 YNNKEL (reference sequence). The CDR3 spans 16 residues. The V and J ends lost 5 bases and 2 bases, in that order; junction bases with no gene match: 5. The chain's CDR3 is CASSSRTSGRPYEQYF. The CDR3 coding sequence is TGTGCCAGCAGCTCCCGGACTAGCGGGAGGCCCTACGAGCAGTACTTC.

The chain combines TRBV28 with TRBJ1-1, with 7 bases that match TRBD1. Per germline, CDR1 MDHEN and CDR2 SYDVKM. This CDR3 contains 20 residues. Trimming at V came to 3 bases and at J to 4 bases, leaving 23 bases not matched to a gene. CDR3 loop: CASSFIGRVSRDSNCTEAFF. CDR3 in DNA: TGTGCCAGCAGTTTTATTGGTAGAGTATCCCGGGACAGTAACTGCACTGAAGCTTTCTTT.

The chain is built from TRBV24-1 and TRBJ2-7; D is ambiguous. V lost 4 bases and J 5 bases, leaving 11 bases between the germline ends. The germline CDR1 and CDR2 sequences are KGHDR and SFDVKD. The CDR3 totals 13 residues. The CDR3 spells CATSDRRLNEQYF. The CDR3 DNA reads as TGTGCCACCAGTGACAGGCGTCTCAACGAGCAGTACTTC.

The rearrangement links TRBV19 to TRBJ1-2, with D unclear. V lost 5 bases and J lost 5, with 12 bases in between. This CDR3 has 13 residues. In germline, CDR1 is LNHDA, CDR2 SQIVND (reference sequence). The CDR3 loop reads CASSPTVTYGYTF. For the CDR3, the DNA is TGTGCCAGTAGTCCGACGGTAACATATGGCTACACCTTC.

The gene calls are TRBV7-8 and TRBJ1-2; TRBD1 matches at 10 bases. This CDR3 has 15 amino acids. The J segment lost 4 bases and the V segment lost 5 bases, leaving 7 bases of the junction unmatched. The germline gives CDR1 SGHVS, CDR2 FQNEAQ. The CDR3 DNA is TGTGCCAGCAGCCCCCGGGACAGGGGAGCCTATGGCTACACCTTC. Its translation is CASSPRDRGAYGYTF.

The chain has TRBV4-3 and TRBJ1-1; D remains unclear. The germline gives CDR1 LGHNA, CDR2 YSLEER. This CDR3 is 14 amino acids long. The germline V and J ends were trimmed by 4 bases and 7 bases, with 16 bases remaining between them. The CDR3 DNA reads as TGCGCCAGCAGCCGCTCCGCGGGAGTCGGTGAAGCTTTCTTT. Its protein is CASSRSAGVGEAFF.

The chain links TRBV7-9 to TRBJ1-4; D is uncertain. The CDR3 contains 16 residues. Per germline, CDR1 SEHNR and CDR2 FQNEAQ (reference sequence). V was cut by 1 base and J by 2 bases, with 11 bases left in between. The CDR3 loop is CASSLGIGSTNEKLFF. CDR3 coding DNA: TGTGCCAGCAGCTTAGGAATCGGGTCCACTAATGAAAAACTGTTTTTT.

This clone was detected a few times. The chain employs TRBV7-6 and TRBJ1-1; 7 nucleotides align to TRBD1. CDR3 length equals 16 residues. Germline V gene sequence: CDR1 SGHVS, CDR2 FNYEAQ. Trimming took 0 bases from V and 0 from J; bases not matched to a gene: 4. The CDR3 spells CASSLAGGQLNTEAFF. DNA of the CDR3: TGTGCCAGCAGCTTAGCAGGGGGACAGTTGAACACTGAAGCTTTCTTT.

This clone has only one observation. This sequence joins TRBV19 and TRBJ1-2; no definite D call. Trimming removed 5 bases from V and 4 bases from J, with 14 bases in between. CDR1 and CDR2 (germline): LNHDA, SQIVND (reference sequence). The CDR3 consists of 14 residues. CDR3 coding DNA: TGTGCCAGTAGTCCACGGGGATTAGGCTATGGCTACACCTTC. Its protein is CASSPRGLGYGYTF.

This chain connects TRBV5-1 to TRBJ2-1; no reliable D call. Per germline, CDR1 SGHRS and CDR2 YFSETQ. V dropped 0 bases and J dropped 10 bases, with 11 bases sitting between them. The CDR3 is 13 residues long. CDR3 sequence: CASSLAIGWEQFF. The CDR3 DNA reads TGCGCCAGCAGCTTGGCTATTGGGTGGGAGCAGTTCTTC.

This sequence joins TRBV5-1 and TRBJ2-7; 8 bases agree with TRBD1. The CDR3 has 14 residues. In germline, CDR1 is SGHRS, CDR2 YFSETQ. The V and J ends lost 4 bases and 1 base, in that order; junction bases with no gene match: 4. The DNA for the CDR3 is TGCGCCAGCAGCGATCAGGGGGCTTCCTACGAGCAGTACTTC. Translation: CASSDQGASYEQYF.

The chain employs TRBV23-1 and TRBJ2-7; no reliable D call. TRBV23-1 is an ORF, with its function uncertain. Trimming pared 3 bases from V and 2 bases from J, leaving 11 bases between. The CDR3 totals 14 residues. The CDR3 DNA sequence: TGCGCCAGCAGTCACCGGATTCCACCCTACGAGCAGTACTTC. The encoded protein is CASSHRIPPYEQYF.

This chain connects TRBV6-6 to TRBJ2-1, with unresolved D. This CDR3 has 16 residues. Trimming shortened V by 5 bases and J by 4 bases, and 18 bases separated the two germline ends. The germline gives CDR1 MNHNY, CDR2 SVGAGI (reference sequence). DNA for the CDR3: TGTGCCAGCAGTCGGATGACAAATGATCTTTACAATGAGCAGTTCTTC. This translates into CASSRMTNDLYNEQFF.

This chain joins TRBV6-6 and TRBJ1-5; D remains ambiguous. CDR1 is MNHNY, CDR2 SVGAGI, per germline (reference sequence). Trimming took 7 bases from V and 3 from J, leaving 16 bases between them. This CDR3 region has 15 residues. CDR3 sequence (DNA): TGTGCCAGCACCCTCTCCGGGAACCTCAATCAGCCCCAGCATTTT. Protein: CASTLSGNLNQPQHF.

The rearrangement joins TRBV6-5 to TRBJ2-7; perhaps TRBD2 as D (5 bases). This CDR3 has 15 amino acids. Germline V gene sequence: CDR1 MNHEY, CDR2 SVGAGI. The V end lost 6 bases, the J end lost 2 bases, and 17 bases lay between the germline ends. This CDR3 is CASSQIREPPYEQYF. The CDR3 nucleotides read TGTGCCAGCAGCCAAATCCGGGAACCGCCCTACGAGCAGTACTTC.

The sample holds a few counts of this clone. The chain joins TRBV7-2 to TRBJ2-5; weak D call: TRBD2 (6 bases). Germline V gene lookup returns CDR1 SGHTA and CDR2 FQGNSA. This CDR3 has 16 amino acids. The germline V and J ends were trimmed by 5 bases and 4 bases, with 20 bases remaining between them. The CDR3 spells CASSLSPWRARETQYF. The DNA for the CDR3 is TGTGCCAGCAGCCTCTCCCCGTGGAGGGCCAGAGAGACCCAGTACTTC. Using reference TRBV7-2 and TRBJ2-5 for the parts outside the CDR3, the full variable domain is GAGVSQSPSNKVTEKGKDVELRCDPISGHTALYWYRQSLGQGLEFLIYFQGNSAPDKSGLPSDRFSAERTGGSVSTLTIQRTQQEDSAVYLCASSLSPWRARETQYFGPGTRLLVL.

The chain combines TRBV24-1 with TRBJ2-1, with D unresolved. With 3 bases removed from V and 5 bases from J, the gap between germline ends came to 16 bases. The CDR3 sequence is 16 residues long. The germline V gene has CDR1 KGHDR and CDR2 SFDVKD. The CDR3 DNA follows: TGTGCCACCAGTGATCCCGGACGCCTGGCTAACAATGAGCAGTTCTTC. It encodes CATSDPGRLANNEQFF.

V is TRBV6-5 and J is TRBJ1-4; maybe TRBD1 (6 bases). CDR3 size: 15 residues. The germline V gene has CDR1 MNHEY and CDR2 SVGAGI. Trimming shortened V by 6 bases and J by 3 bases, and 14 bases separated the two germline ends. The CDR3: CASRQGQTANEKLFF. The CDR3 DNA reads TGTGCCAGCAGACAAGGACAGACTGCTAATGAAAAACTGTTTTTT.

V gene TRBV18 combines with J gene TRBJ2-1; 7 nucleotides agree with TRBD1. Trimming cost V 6 bases and J 0 bases; bases outside gene matches: 8. This CDR3 comprises 16 residues. Looked up from germline, CDR1 is KGHSH and CDR2 is LQKENI. CDR3 loop: CASSSTAGGSYNEQFF. CDR3 nucleotides: TGTGCCAGCTCGTCAACCGCAGGGGGCTCCTACAATGAGCAGTTCTTC.

This clone was seen a single time. The chain links TRBV12-5 to TRBJ2-1; the D is unclear. The CDR3 has 15 residues. CDR1 is LGHNT and CDR2 is FRNRAP in the germline V gene. The germline V and J ends were trimmed by 3 bases and 3 bases, with 12 bases remaining between them. DNA of the CDR3: TGTGCTAGTGGTTTAGCGCACGGAATCTACAATGAGCAGTTCTTC. Protein: CASGLAHGIYNEQFF.

CDR3 residues: CASSLGDYGYTF. The CDR3 bases are TGTGCCAGTAGTTTAGGAGACTATGGCTACACCTTC. The chain recombines TRBV19 with TRBJ1-2; D is ambiguous. V was trimmed by 5 bases and J by 3 bases, leaving 7 bases between them. Germline CDR1 reads LNHDA; CDR2 reads SQIVND (reference sequence). CDR3 length: 12 residues. The whole variable domain, remainder taken from reference TRBV19 and TRBJ1-2, is DGGITQSPKYLFRKEGQNVTLSCEQNLNHDAMYWYRQDPGQGLRLIYYSQIVNDFQKGDIAEGYSVSREKKESFPLTVTSAQKNPTAFYLCASSLGDYGYTFGSGTRLTVV.

The CDR3 loop is CASSWTSGTGEQFF. DNA of the CDR3: TGCGCCAGCAGCTGGACTAGCGGGACAGGTGAGCAGTTCTTC. V usage is TRBV5-1 and J usage is TRBJ2-1; 12 nucleotides agree with TRBD2. This CDR3 contains 14 residues. The trim removed 3 bases at V and 9 bases at J, leaving 4 bases unmatched. Germline V gives CDR1 SGHRS, CDR2 YFSETQ.